This TCR beta chain appears in the sequencing data of a study of regulatory T cells in long-lasting Graves disease. Study-level points and caveats: Peripheral blood was the sole material, not thyroid tissue. Favored gene segments in persistent disease were TRBV28, TRBJ1-2 and TRBJ2-5.

This clonotype was seen ten or more times. Antigen unknown. V lost 4 bases and J lost 6; bases outside the gene matches: 13. In germline, CDR1 is SGHRS, CDR2 YFSETQ. The CDR3 is 16 amino acids. Time point denoted: newly diagnosed GD, antithyroid drugs for less than 3 months. After RNA was extracted from PBMCs, the TCR library was made from it. CDR3 regions were amplified by Arm-PCR using iRepertoire HTBI primers to build TCR beta libraries. TCRdb used MiXCR to reprocess the multiplex PCR reads, holding one entry per CDR3 protein. The repertoire consists of over 350,000 distinct CDR3 sequences, with 13% to 15% occurring once and the leading ten covering approximately 17%. The same sample was also used in a study of T cells in Graves' hyperthyroidism and ophthalmopathy. This second report adds: First-round RT-PCR with HTBI primers amplified the TCR CDR3 region.

The chain joins TRBV5-1 to TRBJ2-3; 8 bases match TRBD2. This TCR derives from a woman between 50 and 59 years old with Graves disease. The sample in question was peripheral blood mononuclear cells (PBMCs), obtained at new diagnosis, from a patient treated with antithyroid drugs. The chain's CDR3 is CASSKVLSGSGDTQYF. The CDR3 nucleotides read TGCGCCAGCAGCAAGGTTTTAAGCGGGAGTGGCGATACGCAGTATTTT.